Included here is one T cell receptor beta chain sequence, with context. The antigen is unknown. Sequencing libraries for TCR beta were prepared with iRepertoire HTBI primers and Arm-PCR of CDR3 regions. TCRdb analysed the multiplex PCR reads with MiXCR anew, one entry per CDR3 protein. There are over 500,000 distinct CDR3 sequences in the sample; approximately 15% occur only once, and about 17% lies in the top ten. The data originate from a study of regulatory T cells in long-lasting Graves disease. Study-level findings and limits: Whereas new patients shared 950 to 1,000 public clonotypes, persistent patients shared more, at some 2,700.

As to time point: newly diagnosed GD, antithyroid drugs for less than 3 months. There was RNA extracted from PBMCs, and the TCR library was made from it. The diagnosis of Graves' disease used American Thyroid Association guidelines. The same sample was also used in a study of T cells in Graves' hyperthyroidism and ophthalmopathy. That work states: The study used the HTBI primer set for a first-round RT-PCR of the TCR CDR3. Blood also contained most expanded thyroid clonotypes above 0.001.

The receptor's source is a woman aged 25-40 years with Graves disease. This specimen was peripheral blood mononuclear cells (PBMCs), taken at new diagnosis, from a patient treated with antithyroid drugs.

Here the CDR3 DNA reads TGTGCCAGCAGCACAGGGGCACATACTGAAGCTTTCTTT. It is translated as CASSTGAHTEAFF. The rearrangement links TRBV12-3 or TRBV12-4 to TRBJ1-1, with 7 bases that match TRBD1. CDR3 size: 13 residues. V was pared by 6 bases and J by 5 bases, with 6 bases of the junction left unmatched.